These T cell receptor beta chains were read from a single sample in a study of blood T cell repertoires in COVID-19. Sequencing was performed with immunoSEQ multiplex PCR; in TCRdb, only in-frame clones are kept and a portion is missing. The sample contains some 230,000 clones, more than 80% of which appear only once. Specimen: PBMCs or T cells enriched from blood (not recorded which). The source is a woman between 18 and 29 years old in a cohort exposed to, infected with or recovered from COVID-19 (not recorded which). Both conserved end residues are part of each CDR3. Each record gives: J gene, clone size, V gene, D gene, CDR3 DNA, CDR3 protein. A D gene is named only where the DNA matches it firmly. Clone size is shown for a subset of rows, as once, few, many or a class of expanded clone.

J gene: TRBJ2-1; clone size: .; V gene: TRBV5-1; D gene: .; CDR3 DNA: TGCGCCAGCAGCTTGGAATTTGTACGGACACACTCCTACAATGAGCAGTTCTTC; CDR3 protein: CASSLEFVRTHSYNEQFF
J gene: TRBJ2-1; clone size: .; V gene: TRBV4-2; D gene: TRBD2; CDR3 DNA: TGTGCCAGCAGCCAATATCTAGCGGAGTACAATGAGCAGTTCTTC; CDR3 protein: CASSQYLAEYNEQFF
J gene: TRBJ2-3; clone size: .; V gene: TRBV6-4; D gene: .; CDR3 DNA: TGTGCCAGCAGTGATCGTGGCGGGACTAGCACAGATACGCAGTATTTT; CDR3 protein: CASSDRGGTSTDTQYF
J gene: TRBJ2-3; clone size: once; V gene: TRBV7-9; D gene: .; CDR3 DNA: TGTGCCGCCAGGGCATCAGGCCCAGATACGCAGTATTTT; CDR3 protein: CAARASGPDTQYF
J gene: TRBJ2-1; clone size: few; V gene: TRBV19; D gene: TRBD2; CDR3 DNA: TGTGCCAGTAGTATTACTAGCGGAACCTACAATGAGCAGTTCTTC; CDR3 protein: CASSITSGTYNEQFF
J gene: TRBJ2-2; clone size: .; V gene: TRBV6-2/TRBV6-3; D gene: TRBD1; CDR3 DNA: TGTGCCAGCAGCCTACAGACAGGGACCGGGGAGCTGTTTTTT; CDR3 protein: CASSLQTGTGELFF
J gene: TRBJ2-5; clone size: .; V gene: TRBV11-3; D gene: TRBD1; CDR3 DNA: TGTGCCAGCAGCTACACCGGGACAGGGGGCTGGGAGACCCAGTACTTC; CDR3 protein: CASSYTGTGGWETQYF
J gene: TRBJ1-4; clone size: .; V gene: TRBV4-2; D gene: .; CDR3 DNA: TGTGCCAGCAGCCACGCGGAAAAACTGTTTTTT; CDR3 protein: CASSHAEKLFF
J gene: TRBJ2-1; clone size: .; V gene: TRBV5-1; D gene: TRBD2; CDR3 DNA: TGCGCCAGCAGCATAGGGACTAGCGACCATTTAGGTGAGCAGTTCTTC; CDR3 protein: CASSIGTSDHLGEQFF
J gene: TRBJ1-1; clone size: once; V gene: TRBV7-2; D gene: TRBD1; CDR3 DNA: TGTGCCAGCCAAGGACAGGGCACTGAAGCTTTCTTT; CDR3 protein: CASQGQGTEAFF
J gene: TRBJ1-4; clone size: .; V gene: TRBV27; D gene: .; CDR3 DNA: TGTGCCAGCAGTTTGAGGAGGAATGAAAAACTGTTTTTT; CDR3 protein: CASSLRRNEKLFF
J gene: TRBJ1-5; clone size: .; V gene: TRBV19; D gene: .; CDR3 DNA: TGTGCCAGTAGAAGCGATTTAGGTGGCAATCAGCCCCAGCATTTT; CDR3 protein: CASRSDLGGNQPQHF
J gene: TRBJ1-4; clone size: .; V gene: TRBV28; D gene: .; CDR3 DNA: TGTGCCACCCGGGGGGGTCAACTGTTTTTT; CDR3 protein: CATRGGQLFF
J gene: TRBJ2-7; clone size: .; V gene: TRBV5-1; D gene: .; CDR3 DNA: TGCGCCAGCAGCTCGACAGTGTCCGGCACCGGCGAGCAGTACTTC; CDR3 protein: CASSSTVSGTGEQYF
J gene: TRBJ1-4; clone size: once; V gene: TRBV5-4; D gene: .; CDR3 DNA: TGTGCCAGCAGCTTTGGAGGATCAACTAATGAAAAACTGTTTTTT; CDR3 protein: CASSFGGSTNEKLFF
J gene: TRBJ2-7; clone size: .; V gene: TRBV15; D gene: TRBD2; CDR3 DNA: TGTGCCACCAGCAGGGAACCGGGACTAGCGGGATCCTACGAGCAGTACTTC; CDR3 protein: CATSREPGLAGSYEQYF
J gene: TRBJ2-3; clone size: .; V gene: TRBV4-1; D gene: TRBD2; CDR3 DNA: TGCGCCAGCAGCCAGGCGGGAGAGTCGAGGGGCACAGATACGCAGTATTTT; CDR3 protein: CASSQAGESRGTDTQYF
J gene: TRBJ2-3; clone size: .; V gene: TRBV19; D gene: .; CDR3 DNA: TGTGCCAGTACTGCGGGCACAGATACGCAGTATTTT; CDR3 protein: CASTAGTDTQYF
J gene: TRBJ1-1; clone size: .; V gene: TRBV7-2; D gene: .; CDR3 DNA: TGTGCCAGCAGCTTGGGAGGAGGGGATGAAGCTTTCTTT; CDR3 protein: CASSLGGGDEAFF
J gene: TRBJ1-2; clone size: .; V gene: TRBV29-1; D gene: .; CDR3 DNA: TGCAGCGTTGAAAACAGGGTGGGCGGCTACACCTTC; CDR3 protein: CSVENRVGGYTF
J gene: TRBJ2-2; clone size: .; V gene: TRBV30; D gene: TRBD1; CDR3 DNA: TGTGCCTGGAGTATACAGGGGGCGAACACCGGGGAGCTGTTTTTT; CDR3 protein: CAWSIQGANTGELFF
J gene: TRBJ2-7; clone size: .; V gene: TRBV5-1; D gene: TRBD1; CDR3 DNA: TGCGCCAGCAGCATTCAGGACAGGTTTTCCTACGAGCAGTACTTC; CDR3 protein: CASSIQDRFSYEQYF
J gene: TRBJ2-3; clone size: .; V gene: TRBV6-6; D gene: .; CDR3 DNA: TGTGCCAGCAGTTACTCAGAGACAGATACGCAGTATTTT; CDR3 protein: CASSYSETDTQYF
J gene: TRBJ2-3; clone size: .; V gene: TRBV27; D gene: TRBD2; CDR3 DNA: TGTGCCAGCAAGGGACTAGCGGTCACAGATACGCAGTATTTT; CDR3 protein: CASKGLAVTDTQYF
J gene: TRBJ2-1; clone size: once; V gene: TRBV27; D gene: TRBD1; CDR3 DNA: TGTGCCAGCAGCCAGGGGGCCGGGCAGTTCTTC; CDR3 protein: CASSQGAGQFF